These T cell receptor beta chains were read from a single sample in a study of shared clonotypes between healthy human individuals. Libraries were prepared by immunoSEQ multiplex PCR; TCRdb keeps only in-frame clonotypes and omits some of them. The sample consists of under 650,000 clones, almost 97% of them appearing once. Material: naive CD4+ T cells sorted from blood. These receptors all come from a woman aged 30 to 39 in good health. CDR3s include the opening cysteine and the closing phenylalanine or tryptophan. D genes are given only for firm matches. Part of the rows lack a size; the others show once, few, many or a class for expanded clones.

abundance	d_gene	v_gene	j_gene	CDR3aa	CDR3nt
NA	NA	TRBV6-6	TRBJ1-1	CASTTNTNTEAFF	TGTGCCAGCACCACGAACACAAACACTGAAGCTTTCTTT
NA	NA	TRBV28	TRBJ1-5	CASSVVGQPQHF	TGTGCCAGCAGCGTGGTCGGACAGCCCCAGCATTTT
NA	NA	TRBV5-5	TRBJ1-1	CASSRGTLNTEAFF	TGTGCCAGCAGCCGAGGGACGTTGAACACTGAAGCTTTCTTT
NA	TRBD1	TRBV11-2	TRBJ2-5	CASSPTGKETQYF	TGTGCCAGCAGCCCGACAGGGAAAGAGACCCAGTACTTC
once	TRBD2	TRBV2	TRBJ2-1	CASSAPAGTSYNEQFF	TGTGCCAGCAGTGCCCCAGCGGGAACCTCCTACAATGAGCAGTTCTTC
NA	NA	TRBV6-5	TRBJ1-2	CASRQPQSGYTF	TGTGCCTCCAGACAGCCTCAATCTGGCTACACCTTC
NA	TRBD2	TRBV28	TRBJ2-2	CASTDPGLGVTGELFF	TGTGCCAGCACCGACCCGGGACTAGGGGTCACCGGGGAGCTGTTTTTT
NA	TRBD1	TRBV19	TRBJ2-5	CASSLGDRPQETQYF	TGTGCCAGTAGTCTAGGGGACAGACCCCAAGAGACCCAGTACTTC
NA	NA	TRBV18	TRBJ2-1	CASSPGMGELHNEQFF	TGTGCCAGCTCCCCGGGTATGGGGGAGCTACACAATGAGCAGTTCTTC
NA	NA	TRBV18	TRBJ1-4	CASSPTGQRGEKLFF	TGTGCCAGCTCGCCGACAGGTCAAAGGGGTGAAAAACTGTTTTTT
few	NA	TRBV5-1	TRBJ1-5	CASSFNRGPQPQHF	TGCGCCAGCAGCTTCAATCGGGGTCCTCAGCCCCAGCATTTT
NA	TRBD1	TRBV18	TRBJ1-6	CASSSTGTGDSPLHF	TGTGCCAGCTCATCGACCGGGACAGGGGATTCACCCCTCCACTTT
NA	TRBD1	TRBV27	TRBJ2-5	CASRRGQGIFKETQYF	TGTGCCAGCAGACGAGGACAGGGCATCTTCAAAGAGACCCAGTACTTC
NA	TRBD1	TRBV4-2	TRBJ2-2	CASSQGQAYGELFF	TGTGCCAGCAGCCAGGGACAGGCCTACGGGGAGCTGTTTTTT
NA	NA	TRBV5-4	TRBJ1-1	CASSNTRTEAFF	TGTGCCAGCAGCAACACAAGGACTGAAGCTTTCTTT
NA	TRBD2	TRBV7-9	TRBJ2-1	CASRMTWREGAYNEQFF	TGTGCCAGCAGAATGACCTGGCGGGAGGGGGCCTACAATGAGCAGTTCTTC
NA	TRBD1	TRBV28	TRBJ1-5	CASSPGTAINQPQHF	TGTGCCAGCAGCCCGGGGACAGCGATCAATCAGCCCCAGCATTTT
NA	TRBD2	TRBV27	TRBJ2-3	CASSSGLAGDTQYF	TGTGCCAGCAGTTCGGGACTAGCTGGAGATACGCAGTATTTT
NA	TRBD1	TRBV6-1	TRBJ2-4	CASSVGQVLAKNIQYF	TGTGCCAGCAGTGTAGGACAGGTCCTAGCCAAAAACATTCAGTACTTC
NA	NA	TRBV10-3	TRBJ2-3	CAISESITDTQYF	TGTGCCATCAGTGAGTCTATCACAGATACGCAGTATTTT
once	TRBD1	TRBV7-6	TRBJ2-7	CASSPGQGTYEQYF	TGTGCCAGCAGCCCGGGACAGGGGACCTACGAGCAGTACTTC
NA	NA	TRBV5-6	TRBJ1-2	CASSPGTGVYYGYTF	TGTGCCAGCAGCCCAGGGACCGGGGTCTACTATGGCTACACCTTC
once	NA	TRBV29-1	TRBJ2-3	CSIEHPDTQYF	TGCAGCATTGAACACCCTGATACGCAGTATTTT
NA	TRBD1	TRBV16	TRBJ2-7	CASSRDSRAYEQYF	TGTGCCAGCAGCCGGGACAGCAGGGCCTACGAGCAGTACTTC
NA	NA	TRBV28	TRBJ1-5	CASSLKRLLVRSQHF	TGTGCCAGCAGTTTGAAACGGCTCCTTGTTCGGTCCCAGCATTTT
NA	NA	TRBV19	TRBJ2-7	CASSRGQSSYEQYF	TGTGCCAGTAGTCGCGGACAGAGCTCCTACGAGCAGTACTTC
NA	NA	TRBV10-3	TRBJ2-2	CAISEKIRANTGELFF	TGTGCCATCAGTGAGAAGATCCGAGCGAACACCGGGGAGCTGTTTTTT
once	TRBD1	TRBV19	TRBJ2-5	CASRGIFQETQYF	TGTGCCAGCAGGGGGATTTTCCAAGAGACCCAGTACTTC
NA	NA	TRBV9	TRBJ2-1	CASSVVGLAANEQFF	TGTGCCAGCAGCGTAGTCGGCCTAGCAGCTAATGAGCAGTTCTTC
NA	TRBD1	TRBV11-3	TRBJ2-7	CASSLYIPDRGLNEQYF	TGTGCCAGCAGCTTATATATACCGGACAGGGGGCTTAACGAGCAGTACTTC
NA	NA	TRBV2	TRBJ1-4	CASSAEYATNEKLFF	TGTGCCAGCAGTGCCGAGTATGCAACTAATGAAAAACTGTTTTTT
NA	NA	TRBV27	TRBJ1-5	CASSLTGGGQPQHF	TGTGCCAGCAGTTTAACTGGTGGGGGTCAGCCCCAGCATTTT
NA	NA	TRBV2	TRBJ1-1	CASSDSRGVNTEAFF	TGTGCCAGCAGTGACTCTCGTGGGGTGAACACTGAAGCTTTCTTT
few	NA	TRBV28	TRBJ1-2	CATDSYGGGYTF	TGTGCTACGGACTCGTATGGGGGTGGCTACACCTTC
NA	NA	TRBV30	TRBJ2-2	CAWSTSGGATGELFF	TGTGCCTGGAGTACAAGCGGCGGGGCCACCGGGGAGCTGTTTTTT
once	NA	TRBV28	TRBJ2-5	CASSSGQEETQYF	TGTGCCAGCAGTTCTGGACAAGAAGAGACCCAGTACTTC
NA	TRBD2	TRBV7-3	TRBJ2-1	CASSLTPGLAAYNEQFF	TGTGCCAGCAGCTTAACTCCGGGACTAGCAGCTTACAATGAGCAGTTCTTC
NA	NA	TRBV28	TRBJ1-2	CASSQDQKIYGYTF	TGTGCCAGCAGCCAAGACCAAAAAATCTATGGCTACACCTTC
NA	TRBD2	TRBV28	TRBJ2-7	CASRTGTSGRVAF	TGTGCCAGCAGAACTGGGACTAGCGGGAGGGTGGCCTTC
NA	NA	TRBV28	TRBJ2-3	CASSSWGDRTDTQYF	TGTGCCAGCAGTTCATGGGGGGATCGCACAGATACGCAGTATTTT
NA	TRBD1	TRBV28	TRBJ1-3	CASSQRGTGAMHTIYF	TGTGCCAGCAGCCAAAGGGGGACAGGGGCGATGCACACCATATATTTT
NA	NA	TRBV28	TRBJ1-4	CASSLKQGRGEKLFF	TGTGCCAGCAGTTTAAAGCAGGGAAGAGGAGAAAAACTGTTTTTT
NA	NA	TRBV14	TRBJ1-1	CASSPRLDTEAFF	TGTGCCAGCAGCCCCAGGTTGGACACTGAAGCTTTCTTT
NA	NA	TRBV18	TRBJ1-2	CASSLRDGYYGYTF	TGTGCCAGCTCACTTAGGGACGGATACTATGGCTACACCTTC
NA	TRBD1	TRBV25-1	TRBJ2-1	CASSASGDRGEVF	TGTGCCAGCAGTGCCTCCGGGGACAGGGGGGAGGTCTTC